The T cell receptor beta chain under discussion was sequenced for a study of T-cell reconstitution after alpha-beta-depleted transplantation in children. General study findings and limits: Surviving recipient T cells and thymic progenitors accounted for the high day-60 TCRbeta diversity observed in some patients. T-cell counts and diversity at one year post-transplant came mainly from newly produced T cells. Alpha-beta T cells about two months after transplant reportedly derived from several hundred expanded graft clones.

Trimming removed 0 bases from V and 8 bases from J, with 8 bases in between. The CDR3 loop spans 13 amino acids. Germline V gene data show CDR1 as MRHNA and CDR2 as SNTAGT. This clonotype has at least ten counts. No antigen is known for it. For TCRbeta, the library was prepared with unique molecular identifiers. TCRdb redid the calling of the PCR reads with MiXCR, one entry per CDR3 protein. The sample has approximately 500,000 distinct CDR3 sequences, approximately 10% seen once; the top ten hold about 2%. This TCR derives from a child aged 2-9 years with inherited bone marrow failure, due to receive a stem cell transplant. The chain joins TRBV6-4 to TRBJ2-1, with D unresolved. Sample: PBMCs, taken before TCRalphabeta/CD19-depleted stem cell transplant. DNA for the CDR3: TGTGCCAGCAGTGACTCGATTGGGGATGAGCAGTTCTTC. Translated, it gives CASSDSIGDEQFF.